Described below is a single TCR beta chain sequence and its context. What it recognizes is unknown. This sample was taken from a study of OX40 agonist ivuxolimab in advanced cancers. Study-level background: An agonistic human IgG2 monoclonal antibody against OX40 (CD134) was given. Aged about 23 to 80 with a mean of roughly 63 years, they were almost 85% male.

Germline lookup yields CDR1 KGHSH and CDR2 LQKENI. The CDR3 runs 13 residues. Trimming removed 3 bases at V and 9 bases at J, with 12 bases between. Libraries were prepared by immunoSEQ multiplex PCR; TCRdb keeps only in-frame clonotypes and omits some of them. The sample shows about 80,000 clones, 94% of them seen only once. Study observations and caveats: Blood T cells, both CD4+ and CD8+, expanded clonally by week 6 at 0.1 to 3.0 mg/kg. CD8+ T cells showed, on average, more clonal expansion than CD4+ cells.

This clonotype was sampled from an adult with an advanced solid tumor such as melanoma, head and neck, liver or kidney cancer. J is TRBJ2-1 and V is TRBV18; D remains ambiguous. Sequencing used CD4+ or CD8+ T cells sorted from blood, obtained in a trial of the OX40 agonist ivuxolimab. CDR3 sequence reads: CASSPPIQAEQFF. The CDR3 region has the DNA TGTGCCAGCTCACCGCCCATCCAGGCTGAGCAGTTCTTC.